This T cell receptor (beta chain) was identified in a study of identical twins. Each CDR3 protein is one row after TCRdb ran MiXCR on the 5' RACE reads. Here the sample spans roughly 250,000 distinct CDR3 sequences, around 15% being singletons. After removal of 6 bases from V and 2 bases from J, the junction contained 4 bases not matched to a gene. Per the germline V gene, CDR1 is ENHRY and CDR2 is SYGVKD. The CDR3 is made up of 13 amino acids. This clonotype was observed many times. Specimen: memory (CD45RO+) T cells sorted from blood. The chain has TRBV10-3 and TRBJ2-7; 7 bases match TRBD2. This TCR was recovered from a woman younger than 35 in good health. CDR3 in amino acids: CAIRASGPYEQYF. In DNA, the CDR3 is TGTGCCATCAGGGCTAGCGGACCCTACGAGCAGTACTTC.